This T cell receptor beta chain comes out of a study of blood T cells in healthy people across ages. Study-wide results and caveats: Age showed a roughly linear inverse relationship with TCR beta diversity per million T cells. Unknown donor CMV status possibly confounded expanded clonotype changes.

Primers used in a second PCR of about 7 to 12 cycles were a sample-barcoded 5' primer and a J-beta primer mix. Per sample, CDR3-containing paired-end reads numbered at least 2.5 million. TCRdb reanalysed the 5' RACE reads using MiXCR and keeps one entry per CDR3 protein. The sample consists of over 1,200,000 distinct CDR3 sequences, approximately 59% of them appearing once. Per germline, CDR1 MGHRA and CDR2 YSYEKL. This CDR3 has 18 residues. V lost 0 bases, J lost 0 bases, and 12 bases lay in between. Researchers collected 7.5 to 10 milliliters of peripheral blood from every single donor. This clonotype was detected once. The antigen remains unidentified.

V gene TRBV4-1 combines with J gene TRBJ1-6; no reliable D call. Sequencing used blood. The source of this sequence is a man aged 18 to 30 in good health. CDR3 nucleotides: TGCGCCAGCAGCCAAGAGGGCCCCTCGAGCTCCTATAATTCACCCCTCCACTTT. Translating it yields CASSQEGPSSSYNSPLHF.